This TCR beta chain originates from a study of blood T cell repertoires in COVID-19. Here immunoSEQ multiplex PCR was the method, and the copy in TCRdb shows in-frame clones only, minus some. This sample has some 200,000 clones, with approximately 89% found just once. This CDR3 is built from 11 residues. CDR1 and CDR2 from the germline V gene are GTSNPN and SVGIG (reference sequence). V shed 2 bases and J shed 6 bases, with 8 bases lying between them. The TCR originated in a man aged 35-49 years with active or convalescent COVID-19. The J gene is TRBJ2-7, the V gene TRBV30; D is perhaps TRBD1 (6 bases). Sequencing was carried out using peripheral blood. DNA for the CDR3: TGTGCCTGGAGTAACAGGGCCGAGCAGTACTTC. Its protein product is CAWSNRAEQYF.